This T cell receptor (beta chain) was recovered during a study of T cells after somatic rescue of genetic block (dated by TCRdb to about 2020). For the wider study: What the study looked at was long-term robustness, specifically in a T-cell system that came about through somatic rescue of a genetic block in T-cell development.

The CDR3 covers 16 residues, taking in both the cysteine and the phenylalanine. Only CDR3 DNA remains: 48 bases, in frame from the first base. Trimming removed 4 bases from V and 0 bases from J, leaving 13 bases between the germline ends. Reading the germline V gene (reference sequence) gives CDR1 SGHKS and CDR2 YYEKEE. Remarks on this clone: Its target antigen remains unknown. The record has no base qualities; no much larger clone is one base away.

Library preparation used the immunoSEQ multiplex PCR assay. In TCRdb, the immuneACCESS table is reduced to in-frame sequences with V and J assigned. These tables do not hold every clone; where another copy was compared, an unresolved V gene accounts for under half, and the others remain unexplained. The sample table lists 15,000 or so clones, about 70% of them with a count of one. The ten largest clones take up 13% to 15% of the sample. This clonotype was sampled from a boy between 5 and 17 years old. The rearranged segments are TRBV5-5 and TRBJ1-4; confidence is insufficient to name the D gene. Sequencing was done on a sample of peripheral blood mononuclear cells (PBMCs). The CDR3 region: CASSNWGGTTNEKLFF. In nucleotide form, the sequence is TGTGCCAGCAGCAATTGGGGAGGGACAACTAATGAAAAACTGTTTTTT.